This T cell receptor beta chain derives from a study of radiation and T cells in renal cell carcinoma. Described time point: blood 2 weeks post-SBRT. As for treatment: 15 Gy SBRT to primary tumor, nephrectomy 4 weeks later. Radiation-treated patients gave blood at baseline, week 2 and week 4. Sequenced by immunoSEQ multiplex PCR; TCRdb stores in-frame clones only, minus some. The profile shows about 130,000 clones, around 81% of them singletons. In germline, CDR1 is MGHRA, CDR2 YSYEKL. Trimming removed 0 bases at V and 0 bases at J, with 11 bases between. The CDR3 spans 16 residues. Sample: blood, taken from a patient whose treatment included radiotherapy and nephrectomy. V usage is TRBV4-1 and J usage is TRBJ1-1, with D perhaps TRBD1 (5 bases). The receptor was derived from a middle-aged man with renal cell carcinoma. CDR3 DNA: TGCGCCAGCAGCCAAGATCGGGGGGTGATGAACACTGAAGCTTTCTTT. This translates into CASSQDRGVMNTEAFF.